The clone carrying this TCR beta chain is medium-sized (0.01 to 0.1%) within its sample. Its antigen is not identified. The sample originates from a study of glioma-infiltrating T cells. Study-level findings and limits: Very few CDR3 sequences were shared between tissue and blood. Above-expected tissue-blood divergence occurred in all gliomas, most in low-grade ones.

The V segment lost 8 bases and the J segment 7 bases; nucleotides outside the gene matches: 3. CDR1 and CDR2 (germline): KGHDR, SFDVKD. The CDR3 is 14 residues long. Amplification of TCR alpha and beta CDR3 regions from RNA used iRepertoire nested multiplex PCR. One-step reverse transcription and amplification started from around 100-400 ng of tissue mRNA or PBMC total RNA. TCRdb reprocessed the multiplex PCR reads via MiXCR and lists one record per CDR3 protein. The sample includes roughly 100,000 distinct CDR3 sequences, around 37% of them seen just once. This clonotype originated in a human donor with low-grade glioma or glioblastoma, undergoing nonglioma brain surgery, or in good health (not recorded which). Input material: glioma tissue, nonneoplastic brain tissue, or PBMCs (not recorded which). The V and J genes are TRBV24-1 and TRBJ2-1, with 14 bases aligning to TRBD2. CDR3 region: CATTGTSGRNEQFF. CDR3 coding DNA: TGTGCCACCACCGGGACTAGCGGGAGAAATGAGCAGTTCTTC.